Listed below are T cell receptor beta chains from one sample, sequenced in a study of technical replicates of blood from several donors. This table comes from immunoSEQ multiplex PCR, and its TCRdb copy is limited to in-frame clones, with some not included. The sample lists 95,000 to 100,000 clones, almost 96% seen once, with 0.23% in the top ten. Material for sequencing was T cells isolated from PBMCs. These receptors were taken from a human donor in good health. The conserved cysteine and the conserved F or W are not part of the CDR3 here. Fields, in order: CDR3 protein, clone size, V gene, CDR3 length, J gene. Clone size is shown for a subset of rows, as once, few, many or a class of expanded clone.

CDR3: AGTGTGVGGYT
size: .
V: TRBV30
length: 11
J: TRBJ1-2

CDR3: ASSIPRGEAF
size: .
V: TRBV19
length: 10
J: TRBJ1-1

CDR3: ASSLGSRGLGANVLT
size: .
V: TRBV27
length: 15
J: TRBJ2-6

CDR3: ASTLLTGLDTGELF
size: .
V: TRBV28
length: 14
J: TRBJ2-2

CDR3: ASSSQTGNAEAF
size: few
V: TRBV7-9
length: 12
J: TRBJ1-1

CDR3: ASSQEGLRQGSPLH
size: few
V: TRBV4-1
length: 14
J: TRBJ1-6

CDR3: ASRRTPGPGGFQPQH
size: .
V: TRBV2
length: 15
J: TRBJ1-5

CDR3: ASSLIGQPQH
size: .
V: TRBV27
length: 10
J: TRBJ1-5

CDR3: ASAAGRGPYEQY
size: .
V: TRBV19
length: 12
J: TRBJ2-7

CDR3: ASRSLDSYEQY
size: .
V: TRBV28
length: 11
J: TRBJ2-7

CDR3: ASSYSQYEQF
size: .
V: TRBV6-6
length: 10
J: TRBJ2-1

CDR3: ASSLNGYGYT
size: .
V: TRBV6-5
length: 10
J: TRBJ1-2

CDR3: ASSNTGGSYEQY
size: .
V: TRBV7-9
length: 12
J: TRBJ2-7

CDR3: SVATSIGQF
size: .
V: TRBV29-1
length: 9
J: TRBJ2-1

CDR3: ASSSGTANTGELF
size: .
V: TRBV5-6
length: 13
J: TRBJ2-2

CDR3: ASSVGTGYGYT
size: .
V: TRBV14
length: 11
J: TRBJ1-2

CDR3: ASSHRGGAQGEQY
size: .
V: TRBV7-9
length: 13
J: TRBJ2-7

CDR3: ASSYPTGSNTGELF
size: .
V: TRBV6-6
length: 14
J: TRBJ2-2

CDR3: ASSQTGTADTQY
size: .
V: TRBV4-1
length: 12
J: TRBJ2-3

CDR3: ASSIIGGANVLT
size: .
V: TRBV19
length: 12
J: TRBJ2-6

CDR3: ASSATGGYTEAF
size: few
V: TRBV19
length: 12
J: TRBJ1-1

CDR3: ASRGQGRVNTGELF
size: .
V: TRBV28
length: 14
J: TRBJ2-2

CDR3: ASSSRPGQGGSPLH
size: .
V: TRBV7-6
length: 14
J: TRBJ1-6

CDR3: ATSSGGYGQGLYYGYT
size: .
V: TRBV15
length: 16
J: TRBJ1-2

CDR3: ASSQVLLGTQY
size: .
V: TRBV4-1
length: 11
J: TRBJ2-5

CDR3: ASSPQATYEQY
size: .
V: TRBV7-2
length: 11
J: TRBJ2-7

CDR3: ASSIAGHSNQPQH
size: .
V: TRBV19
length: 13
J: TRBJ1-5

CDR3: ASSPVAGTGPNEQF
size: once
V: TRBV5-4
length: 14
J: TRBJ2-1

CDR3: ASSYGQHLTGELF
size: .
V: TRBV7-3
length: 13
J: TRBJ2-2

CDR3: ASSSPGQNNQPQH
size: .
V: TRBV19
length: 13
J: TRBJ1-5

CDR3: ASRKGVAIYEQY
size: once
V: TRBV27
length: 12
J: TRBJ2-7

CDR3: ASSLGQGSGYT
size: .
V: TRBV7-8
length: 11
J: TRBJ1-2

CDR3: ASGFRTILSSYEQY
size: .
V: TRBV12-5
length: 14
J: TRBJ2-7

CDR3: ASRPGTSGDEQY
size: .
V: TRBV2
length: 12
J: TRBJ2-7

CDR3: ASSPTPDTSYEQY
size: .
V: TRBV18
length: 13
J: TRBJ2-7

CDR3: SVGGARYNEQF
size: .
V: TRBV29-1
length: 11
J: TRBJ2-1

CDR3: ASSPGRDFGEQY
size: .
V: TRBV27
length: 12
J: TRBJ2-7

CDR3: ASSPTGREGETQY
size: .
V: TRBV4-1
length: 13
J: TRBJ2-5

CDR3: ASSIGERREKLF
size: .
V: TRBV19
length: 12
J: TRBJ1-4

CDR3: AISESIDSNYGYT
size: .
V: TRBV10-3
length: 13
J: TRBJ1-2

CDR3: ASSSWDTGNTDTQY
size: once
V: TRBV9
length: 14
J: TRBJ2-3

CDR3: ASSDAFGGTDTQY
size: .
V: TRBV2
length: 13
J: TRBJ2-3

CDR3: ASSPVGQTGLAGDPGY
size: .
V: TRBV18
length: 16
J: TRBJ2-3

CDR3: ASSEGTNLRRTGELF
size: .
V: TRBV10-1
length: 15
J: TRBJ2-2

CDR3: ASSMLGQDLTGELF
size: .
V: TRBV19
length: 14
J: TRBJ2-2

CDR3: ASSRGISSYEQY
size: .
V: TRBV7-9
length: 12
J: TRBJ2-7

CDR3: ASSIWDSNSPLH
size: once
V: TRBV19
length: 12
J: TRBJ1-6

CDR3: ASNTGERRRTEAF
size: .
V: TRBV6-1
length: 13
J: TRBJ1-1

CDR3: ASSLLQGAREQY
size: .
V: TRBV28
length: 12
J: TRBJ2-7

CDR3: ASSHPGTGLDGYT
size: .
V: TRBV18
length: 13
J: TRBJ1-2

CDR3: ASSSIQGSGKTEAF
size: .
V: TRBV5-6
length: 14
J: TRBJ1-1

CDR3: ASRLWDSRTDTQY
size: .
V: TRBV5-8
length: 13
J: TRBJ2-3

CDR3: AISPRGLAGDKSYEQY
size: once
V: TRBV10-3
length: 16
J: TRBJ2-7

CDR3: ASSYGDRFSDIQY
size: .
V: TRBV6-5
length: 13
J: TRBJ2-4

CDR3: AISKQDRGETQY
size: once
V: TRBV10-3
length: 12
J: TRBJ2-5